These 20 T cell receptor beta chains originate from one sample sequenced in a study of blood T cell repertoires in COVID-19. The table came from immunoSEQ multiplex PCR; TCRdb's copy has only in-frame clones and leaves some out. The data hold 30,000 to 35,000 clones, with about 94% observed a single time. Sequencing was carried out using peripheral blood. These receptors all come from a human donor in a cohort sampled during active COVID-19.

As DNA, the CDR3 is TGTGCCTGGAGTGGGTTGGGAGCGGGAGCCTACGAGCAGTACTTC. Translated, it gives CAWSGLGAGAYEQYF. The chain joins TRBV30 to TRBJ2-7; TRBD2 agrees at 8 bases. The CDR3 spans 15 residues. After removal of 1 base from V and 2 bases from J, the junction contained 7 bases not matched to a gene. Germline CDR1 is GTSNPN and CDR2 is SVGIG (reference sequence).

V usage is TRBV7-9 and J usage is TRBJ1-1; D may be TRBD1 (6 bases). The CDR3 is made up of 15 amino acids. The germline gives CDR1 SEHNR, CDR2 FQNEAQ (reference sequence). The V gene lost 5 bases and the J gene lost 0 bases, with 13 bases spanning the gap. The DNA of the CDR3 is TGTGCCAGCAGCACAACAGGGACGATGAACACTGAAGCTTTCTTT. As protein: CASSTTGTMNTEAFF.

The CDR3, as DNA: TGTGCCAGTAGTCCAGGGAGGGACGAGCAGTACTTC. Translated, it gives CASSPGRDEQYF. This chain links TRBV19 with TRBJ2-7; TRBD2 matches at 7 bases. V dropped 5 bases and J dropped 5; count of bases not matched to a gene: 3. The CDR3 spans 12 residues. The germline V gene encodes CDR1 LNHDA and CDR2 SQIVND (reference sequence).

The chain joins TRBV6-1 to TRBJ1-2, with unresolved D. The germline CDR1 and CDR2 sequences are MNHNS and SASEGT. This CDR3 is built from 16 residues. Trimming pared 1 base from V and 4 bases from J, leaving 16 bases between. The DNA for the CDR3 is TGTGCCAGCAGTGAAGTTTTGAGAGGGTTCGCCTATGGCTACACCTTC. Amino acids: CASSEVLRGFAYGYTF.

The table lists this clone with a count of one. The chain joins TRBV14 to TRBJ1-4; no reliable D call. Germline values: CDR1 SGHDN, CDR2 FVKESK. CDR3 size: 14 residues. V lost 4 bases to trimming and J lost 4 bases, with 10 bases between them. In DNA form, the CDR3 reads TGTGCCAGCAGCCCCCAGGCTTATAATGAAAAACTGTTTTTT. The encoded protein is CASSPQAYNEKLFF. Complete variable domain (other parts from reference TRBV14 and TRBJ1-4): EAGVTQFPSHSVIEKGQTVTLRCDPISGHDNLYWYRRVMGKEIKFLLHFVKESKQDESGMPNNRFLAERTGGTYSTLKVQPAELEDSGVYFCASSPQAYNEKLFFGSGTQLSVL.

The CDR3 region has the DNA TGTGCCAGCAGCGACACTGGACTAGCGGGGGCGATCATAGCCAAAAACATTCAGTACTTC. Its translation is CASSDTGLAGAIIAKNIQYF. This rearrangement joins TRBV6-2 or TRBV6-3 to TRBJ2-4; 13 bases are shared with TRBD2. CDR1 MNHEY and CDR2 SVGEGT come from the germline V gene. After removal of 6 bases from V and 0 bases from J, the junction contained 14 bases not matched to a gene. CDR3 length equals 20 residues.

This chain joins TRBV30 and TRBJ1-6; 7 nucleotides line up with TRBD1. Germline-derived CDR1 and CDR2 are GTSNPN and SVGIG (reference sequence). The CDR3 loop spans 13 amino acids. The junction had 6 bases not matched to a gene; V was cut back by 7 bases and J by 6 bases. CDR3 bases: TGTGCCTCCACAGGGGTGGGTAATTCACCCCTCCACTTT. Amino acids: CASTGVGNSPLHF.

This clone appeared once. The chain links TRBV19 to TRBJ1-5; unclear D gene. This CDR3 spans 12 amino acids. Germline assignment: CDR1 LNHDA and CDR2 SQIVND (reference sequence). The CDR3 coding sequence is TGTTTCATCGGGGAAGGCAATCAGCCCCAGCATTTT. It codes for CFIGEGNQPQHF.

The V and J genes are TRBV11-3 and TRBJ2-7, with TRBD1 identical over 10 bases. Trimming removed 1 base from V and 3 bases from J; junction bases left unmatched: 3. The germline V gene has CDR1 SGHNT and CDR2 YENEEA. This CDR3 contains 15 residues. CDR3 bases: TGTGCCAGCAGCTTAGTGGGGACAGGGGTCTACGAGCAGTACTTC. Amino acid sequence: CASSLVGTGVYEQYF. Full variable domain (outside the CDR3, taken from reference TRBV11-3 and TRBJ2-7): EAGVVQSPRYKIIEKKQPVAFWCNPISGHNTLYWYLQNLGQGPELLIRYENEEAVDDSQLPKDRFSAERLKGVDSTLKIQPAELGDSAVYLCASSLVGTGVYEQYFGPGTRLTVT.

The sample holds one count of this clone. The chain employs TRBV28 and TRBJ1-1; D remains ambiguous. Germline V CDR1 and CDR2: MDHEN, SYDVKM. The V end was cut by 6 bases, the J end by 4 bases, with 15 bases between. The CDR3 runs to 14 residues. CDR3 sequence: CASSHFAESTEAFF. The CDR3 coding sequence is TGTGCCAGCAGCCACTTCGCGGAGAGCACTGAAGCTTTCTTT.

CDR3 nucleotides: TGTGCCAGTAGTATCCGGGGAAGGCAGCCCCAGCATTTT. This encodes CASSIRGRQPQHF. The rearrangement joins TRBV19 to TRBJ1-5; D ambiguous. The germline V and J ends were trimmed by 3 bases and 7 bases, with 10 bases remaining between them. CDR3 length: 13 amino acids. Germline CDR1 LNHDA, CDR2 SQIVND (reference sequence).

The chain employs TRBV6-6 and TRBJ2-1; TRBD2 might be the D (5 bases). The germline gives CDR1 MNHNY, CDR2 SVGAGI (reference sequence). V was cut by 5 bases and J by 0 bases, with 17 bases left in between. CDR3 length: 17 amino acids. The CDR3 sequence is CASSQPEDLSSYNEQFF. For the CDR3, the DNA is TGTGCCAGCAGTCAACCGGAGGACCTGAGCTCCTACAATGAGCAGTTCTTC.

The chain has TRBV5-1 and TRBJ2-7; 8 positions agree with TRBD2. Trimming removed 2 bases from V and 5 bases from J; junction bases left unmatched: 18. Germline lookup yields CDR1 SGHRS and CDR2 YFSETQ. The length of the CDR3 is 18 residues. The DNA for the CDR3 is TGCGCCAGCAGCTTTTCCCCGGGAGGGCAACGCCTCAGGGACGAGCAGTACTTC. Residues: CASSFSPGGQRLRDEQYF.

As DNA, the CDR3 is TGTGCCAGCTCACCACGTAAGGGACTAGCGTGGCCCCTAGAGACCCAGTACTTC. Protein sequence: CASSPRKGLAWPLETQYF. V usage is TRBV18 and J usage is TRBJ2-5; 10 positions match TRBD2. The CDR3 consists of 18 residues. Unmatched junction bases numbered 12, after V lost 1 base and J lost 4 bases. Looked up from germline, CDR1 is KGHSH and CDR2 is LQKENI.

This clone was found once. The chain employs TRBV14 and TRBJ2-1, with TRBD2 matching 8 bases. The CDR3 contains 15 residues. J was trimmed by 7 bases and V by 6 bases; bases with no gene match: 11. From germline, CDR1 is SGHDN and CDR2 FVKESK. The CDR3 sequence is CASSSPGLGLNEQFF. DNA for the CDR3: TGTGCCAGCAGTTCTCCGGGACTAGGCTTAAATGAGCAGTTCTTC.

The chain carries TRBV2 and TRBJ1-6; D might be TRBD1 (6 bases). CDR1 SNHLY and CDR2 FYNNEI come from the germline V gene. This CDR3 region has 14 residues. Trimming took off 6 bases at V and 8 bases at J, with 14 bases between the two ends. DNA for the CDR3: TGTGCCAGCAGATACAGGGCTAGAGATTCACCCCTCCACTTT. Residues: CASRYRARDSPLHF.

V and J are TRBV4-1 and TRBJ2-7; D is undetermined. This CDR3 has 14 amino acids. Per germline, CDR1 MGHRA and CDR2 YSYEKL. V was trimmed by 2 bases and J by 5 bases, leaving 13 bases between them. CDR3: CASSQISSSDEQYF. CDR3 DNA sequence: TGCGCCAGCAGCCAAATATCATCCAGTGACGAGCAGTACTTC.

The chain carries TRBV30 and TRBJ2-1; D may be TRBD2 (5 bases). From germline, CDR1 is GTSNPN and CDR2 SVGIG (reference sequence). The CDR3 is 13 amino acids. V dropped 2 bases and J dropped 7 bases, with 12 bases sitting between them. The CDR3 coding sequence is TGTGCCTGGAGTCTGGCGGGCAGAAATGAGCAGTTCTTC. It encodes CAWSLAGRNEQFF. The full variable domain, its missing parts supplied by reference TRBV30 and TRBJ2-1, is SQTIHQWPATLVQPVGSPLSLECTVEGTSNPNLYWYRQAAGRGLQLLFYSVGIGQISSEVPQNLSASRPQDRQFILSSKKLLLSDSGFYLCAWSLAGRNEQFFGPGTRLTVL.

The rearrangement joins TRBV6-5 to TRBJ2-5; 8 bases are shared with TRBD1. V shed 4 bases and J 1 base; nucleotides not matched to a gene: 8. The germline CDR1 and CDR2 sequences are MNHEY and SVGAGI. The CDR3 length is 16 residues. The CDR3 loop reads CASSSRFGTGQETQYF. The DNA for the CDR3 is TGTGCCAGCAGTTCCCGCTTTGGGACAGGCCAAGAGACCCAGTACTTC.

This chain connects TRBV20-1 to TRBJ1-6; weak D call: TRBD1 (6 bases). Trimming cost V 3 bases and J 1 base, with 25 bases left between them. The CDR3 covers 20 residues. Looked up from germline, CDR1 is DFQATT and CDR2 is SNEGSKA (reference sequence). In DNA, the CDR3 is TGCAGTGCTAGTGGGAACAGGGAGAACCTGCCTCGTTCCTATAATTCACCCCTCCACTTT. Translating gives CSASGNRENLPRSYNSPLHF.